This T cell receptor (beta chain) was sequenced in a study of blood T cell repertoires in COVID-19. V shed 10 bases and J shed 1 base, with 11 bases lying between them. The CDR3 sequence is 13 residues long. The germline CDR1 and CDR2 sequences are LNHDA and SQIVND (reference sequence). One Seattle source followed patients from active infection through their disease course. The repertoire was sequenced with immunoSEQ multiplex PCR; TCRdb's copy has only in-frame clones and lacks some. Of fewer than 450,000 clones detected, approximately 88% appear once; the ten largest clones hold around 12%. This TCR was sampled from a woman aged 50 to 60 with COVID-19, enrolled during active disease. The sample comprised peripheral blood. V and J are TRBV19 and TRBJ1-3; D is possibly TRBD1 (5 bases). CDR3 sequence (DNA): TGTGCCACCTCGACAGTTTCTGGAAACACCATATATTTT. Protein sequence: CATSTVSGNTIYF.